Listed below are T cell receptor beta chains from one sample, sequenced in a study of blood T cell repertoires in COVID-19. The method was immunoSEQ multiplex PCR; TCRdb's version includes in-frame clones alone and lacks a portion of them. This table holds approximately 200,000 clones, approximately 88% found once. Sequencing used PBMCs or T cells enriched from blood (not recorded which). The receptors derive from a woman in her 30s who had recovered from COVID-19. Each CDR3 is given with its conserved first and last residue. A D gene is named only where the DNA matches it firmly. Clone size is given for some rows only: seen once, a few or many times, or a class if the clone is expanded.

TRBD2,TRBV4-2,-,TRBJ2-2,CASSQDGTSGGATGELFF,TGTGCCAGCAGCCAAGATGGGACTAGCGGGGGGGCCACCGGGGAGCTGTTTTTT
TRBD1,TRBV10-1,-,TRBJ2-1,CASSPDPTGVDEQFF,TGCGCCAGCAGTCCCGACCCGACAGGGGTGGATGAGCAGTTCTTC
-,TRBV29-1,-,TRBJ1-1,CSVEDKRVVETEAFF,TGCAGCGTTGAAGATAAGAGGGTGGTAGAAACTGAAGCTTTCTTT
TRBD1,TRBV28,few,TRBJ1-4,CASSWTGGDEKLFF,TGTGCCAGCAGTTGGACAGGGGGCGATGAAAAACTGTTTTTT
-,TRBV20-1,once,TRBJ2-1,CSALDNEQFF,TGCAGTGCTTTAGACAATGAGCAGTTCTTC
-,TRBV5-1,-,TRBJ2-6,CASSLTNLVPLVISGANVLTF,TGCGCCAGCAGCTTGACCAACCTAGTTCCCCTCGTTATCTCTGGGGCCAACGTCCTGACTTTC
-,TRBV7-6,-,TRBJ1-2,CASSLARDNNYGYTF,TGTGCCAGCAGCTTAGCCCGGGACAATAACTATGGCTACACCTTC
TRBD1,TRBV28,once,TRBJ1-1,CASSSGDRGRLGSSNTEAFF,TGTGCCAGCAGTTCGGGTGACAGGGGGCGCTTGGGGTCGTCGAACACTGAAGCTTTCTTT
TRBD1,TRBV4-1,-,TRBJ1-3,CASSHWTGGNTIYF,TGCGCCAGCAGCCATTGGACAGGGGGAAACACCATATATTTT
-,TRBV5-4,-,TRBJ2-1,CASSLAGPSEQFF,TGTGCCAGCAGCTTGGCAGGGCCGAGTGAGCAGTTCTTC
TRBD2,TRBV28,-,TRBJ2-2,CASSFPGLADYTGELFF,TGTGCCAGCAGTTTCCCGGGACTAGCGGACTACACCGGGGAGCTGTTTTTT
-,TRBV21-1,-,TRBJ1-2,CASSKLAGGHDGYTF,TGTGCCAGCAGCAAATTGGCAGGGGGTCATGATGGCTACACCTTC
-,TRBV4-1,-,TRBJ2-5,CASSEPEIAALPQYF,TGCGCCAGCAGCGAACCGGAGATAGCGGCCCTACCCCAGTACTTC
TRBD1,TRBV6-7,-,TRBJ2-2,CASSPPQGCRIPGELFF,TGTGCCAGCAGTCCGCCACAGGGGTGTAGAATACCCGGGGAGCTGTTTTTT
-,TRBV9,-,TRBJ2-2,CASSVGLATGELFF,TGTGCCAGCAGCGTAGGTCTAGCCACCGGGGAGCTGTTTTTT
-,TRBV7-9,-,TRBJ2-7,CASSLGRDEQYF,TGTGCCAGCAGCTTAGGTCGGGACGAGCAGTACTTC
-,TRBV20-1,-,TRBJ2-7,CSASPVFVYEQYF,TGCAGTGCTAGTCCCGTCTTCGTCTACGAGCAGTACTTC
TRBD1,TRBV5-5,-,TRBJ1-6,CASSLLGTGLSSNSPLHF,TGTGCCAGCAGCTTGCTTGGGACAGGCCTTTCTTCTAATTCACCCCTCCACTTT
-,TRBV5-6,-,TRBJ2-7,CASSHQAYEQYF,TGTGCCAGCAGCCACCAGGCCTACGAGCAGTACTTC
TRBD2,TRBV2,once,TRBJ2-3,CASRVGTSGTDTQYF,TGTGCCAGCAGGGTCGGGACTAGCGGTACAGATACGCAGTATTTT
-,TRBV16,-,TRBJ1-2,CASSPGVVGYGYTF,TGTGCCAGCAGTCCGGGGGTTGTCGGCTATGGCTACACCTTC
-,TRBV5-6,-,TRBJ2-1,CAEGDEQFF,TGTGCCGAAGGGGATGAGCAGTTCTTC
TRBD1,TRBV19,-,TRBJ1-3,CASSHYRDSSGNTIYF,TGTGCCAGTAGTCACTACCGGGACAGCTCTGGAAACACCATATATTTT
-,TRBV7-6,-,TRBJ2-1,CASSSELGPPYNEQFF,TGTGCCAGCAGCTCCGAACTTGGGCCACCATACAATGAGCAGTTCTTC
TRBD2,TRBV4-2,few,TRBJ2-7,CASSQEAGGSYEQYF,TGTGCCAGCAGCCAAGAGGCGGGAGGGTCCTACGAGCAGTACTTC
-,TRBV15,-,TRBJ2-5,CATSRGNNQETQYF,TGTGCCACCAGCAGAGGCAACAACCAAGAGACCCAGTACTTC
TRBD1,TRBV9,-,TRBJ1-3,CASSVDRDRVGTIYF,TGTGCCAGCAGCGTTGACCGGGACAGGGTTGGCACCATATATTTT
-,TRBV6-5,-,TRBJ2-2,CASSATQGLDGELFF,TGTGCCAGCAGCGCCACACAGGGTCTGGACGGGGAGCTGTTTTTT